This TCR beta chain was found in a study of graft-versus-host responses after intestinal transplantation. Across the whole study: Grafts that recipients had were multivisceral, liver-intestinal, or isolated intestinal transplants. Tacrolimus plus steroids were given to all recipients for two to three years, preceded by anti-thymocyte globulin induction. Overall study results and limits: Researchers found peak circulating GvH clone levels linked to early post-transplant HvG declines.

In this sample, this clone turned up once. Its specificity is not known. The protocol was immunoSEQ multiplex PCR, while the TCRdb copy is restricted to in-frame clones and leaves out a portion. The table has 95,000 to 110,000 clones, more than 85% seen once. The receptor comes from a human donor who received an intestinal transplant. Sequencing was performed on unstimulated CD4+ T cells sorted from spleen or lymph node cells, taken before intestinal transplant.

CDR3 nucleotides: TGTGCCAGTAGTATTTCCCGGGACAGGGGATTGAGTGGCTACACCTTC. Translating it yields CASSISRDRGLSGYTF. V usage is TRBV19 and J usage is TRBJ1-2, with TRBD1 identical over 10 bases. The CDR3 runs to 16 residues. With V trimmed by 3 bases and J by 7 bases, 11 bases remained unmatched. CDR1 is LNHDA, CDR2 SQIVND, per germline (reference sequence).